Below, 21 T cell receptor beta chains from the same sample are listed, as sequenced in a study of PD-1 blockade in classical Hodgkin lymphoma. The protocol was immunoSEQ multiplex PCR, while the TCRdb copy is restricted to in-frame clones and leaves out a portion. Of approximately 24,000 clones in the sample, 65% to 90% are singletons; the top ten hold just under 2.5%. Every one of the patients relapsed after autologous stem cell transplantation (brentuximab vedotin exposure was variable). The specimen comprised peripheral blood mononuclear cells (PBMCs), sampled at baseline. These receptors were taken from a human donor with classical Hodgkin lymphoma.

This chain links TRBV27 with TRBJ1-2, with TRBD1 as a possible D gene (6 bases). The CDR3 totals 14 residues. V lost 5 bases and J lost 3, with 13 bases in between. Germline V gene lookup returns CDR1 MNHEY and CDR2 SMNVEV (reference sequence). The CDR3 loop is CASSPSGTYYGYTF. CDR3 nucleotide sequence: TGTGCCAGCAGTCCATCCGGGACATACTATGGCTACACCTTC.

This rearrangement joins TRBV7-9 to TRBJ2-5, with 9 bases matching TRBD1. The junction had 5 bases not matched to a gene; V was cut back by 3 bases and J by 3 bases. The CDR3 runs to 15 residues. CDR1 SEHNR and CDR2 FQNEAQ come from the germline V gene (reference sequence). The CDR3 DNA follows: TGTGCCAGCAGCTTCCCGACAGGGGGTAAAGAGACCCAGTACTTC. It is translated as CASSFPTGGKETQYF. Filled out from reference TRBV7-9 and TRBJ2-5, the complete variable domain reads DTGVSQNPRHKITKRGQNVTFRCDPISEHNRLYWYRQTLGQGPEFLTYFQNEAQLEKSRLLSDRFSAERPKGSFSTLEIQRTEQGDSAMYLCASSFPTGGKETQYFGPGTRLLVL.

The CDR3 sequence: CASSNGGELYNEQFF. Written as DNA, the CDR3 is TGTGCCAGTAGCAACGGGGGGGAATTATACAATGAGCAGTTCTTC. V and J are TRBV19 and TRBJ2-1; 8 nucleotides match TRBD2. Trimming removed 6 bases from V and 4 bases from J; junction bases left unmatched: 8. The CDR3 length is 15 residues. Per germline, CDR1 LNHDA and CDR2 SQIVND (reference sequence).

This clone was seen a handful of times. This chain links TRBV7-6 with TRBJ2-5, with 7 bases lining up with TRBD1. Germline V gives CDR1 SGHVS, CDR2 FNYEAQ. The CDR3 is 16 amino acids. Losses at the gene ends were 1 base for V and 1 base for J; bases not matched to a gene: 6. The CDR3 region is CASSLGTGLSQETQYF. CDR3 DNA: TGTGCCAGCAGCTTAGGGACAGGACTGAGCCAAGAGACCCAGTACTTC. The complete variable domain, with remaining parts taken from reference TRBV7-6 and TRBJ2-5, reads GAGVSQSPRYKVTKRGQDVALRCDPISGHVSLYWYRQALGQGPEFLTYFNYEAQQDKSGLPNDRFSAERPEGSISTLTIQRTEQRDSAMYRCASSLGTGLSQETQYFGPGTRLLVL.

The sample holds a few counts of this clone. The chain employs TRBV6-5 and TRBJ1-2, with 9 bases lining up with TRBD1. The CDR3 length is 16 residues. Germline V gene lookup returns CDR1 MNHEY and CDR2 SVGAGI. The V segment lost 4 bases and the J segment 2 bases; nucleotides outside the gene matches: 8. The CDR3 nucleotides read TGTGCCAGCAGTTTACAGACCGGGACAGGGAACTATGGCTACACCTTC. Amino acids: CASSLQTGTGNYGYTF.

This sequence joins TRBV5-1 and TRBJ2-2; D not certain. The germline gives CDR1 SGHRS, CDR2 YFSETQ. This CDR3 is built from 14 residues. V lost 2 bases to trimming and J lost 5 bases, with 10 bases between them. This chain's CDR3 is CASSFGADTGELFF. CDR3 sequence (DNA): TGCGCCAGCAGCTTTGGTGCAGATACCGGGGAGCTGTTTTTT.

V usage is TRBV4-2 and J usage is TRBJ2-3; the match to TRBD2 covers 8 bases. V lost 7 bases, J lost 4 bases, and 7 bases stayed unmatched. The germline CDR1 and CDR2 sequences are LGHNA and YNFKEQ. This CDR3 is built from 14 residues. The CDR3: CASNPSGGSDTQYF. The CDR3 region has the DNA TGTGCCAGCAACCCCAGCGGGGGCTCAGATACGCAGTATTTT.

The chain recombines TRBV10-2 with TRBJ1-1; tentative D call: TRBD1 (6 bases). Germline values: CDR1 WSHSY, CDR2 SAAADI. The CDR3 has 14 amino acids. V was shortened by 7 bases and J by 3 bases, with 15 bases between the two germline ends. The CDR3 region has the DNA TGCGCCAGCAAGGACGGGGGGCTAGACACTGAAGCTTTCTTT. This encodes CASKDGGLDTEAFF.

The rearrangement uses TRBV6-1 and TRBJ2-5; 7 nucleotides agree with TRBD1. CDR1 is MNHNS, CDR2 SASEGT, per germline. V gave up 6 bases and J gave up 4 bases; unmatched junction bases: 14. The CDR3 has 16 amino acids. CDR3 nucleotides: TGTGCCAGCAGCGAACAACAACAGGGGACCGGAGAGACCCAGTACTTC. Protein sequence: CASSEQQQGTGETQYF.

The chain employs TRBV5-1 and TRBJ2-7; no clear D gene. The V gene's germline CDR1 is SGHRS and CDR2 YFSETQ. CDR3 length: 13 amino acids. The V end lost 3 bases, the J end lost 7 bases, and 14 bases lay between the germline ends. The CDR3 DNA follows: TGCGCCAGCAGCTCCGGATCAGGTCGGGAGCAGTACTTC. Amino acid sequence: CASSSGSGREQYF.

The CDR3 DNA reads TGTGCCAGCAGCTCGCAGGGGACCAGCAATCAGCCCCAGCATTTT. Residues: CASSSQGTSNQPQHF. V gene TRBV7-9 combines with J gene TRBJ1-5; maybe TRBD1 (6 bases). Germline assignment: CDR1 SEHNR and CDR2 FQNEAQ (reference sequence). Deletions cut 4 bases from V and 1 base from J, with 11 bases between. This CDR3 spans 15 amino acids.

The table lists this clone with a count of one. J is TRBJ1-2 and V is TRBV18; a weak D match, TRBD1 (6 bases). Trimming cost V 2 bases and J 4 bases, with 17 bases left between them. Germline V gene lookup returns CDR1 KGHSH and CDR2 LQKENI. The CDR3 length is 16 residues. The CDR3 bases are TGTGCCAGCTCACCATCACGCGGGGGCGCGGGCTATGGCTACACCTTC. It encodes CASSPSRGGAGYGYTF. The complete variable domain, with remaining parts taken from reference TRBV18 and TRBJ1-2, reads NAGVMQNPRHLVRRRGQEARLRCSPMKGHSHVYWYRQLPEEGLKFMVYLQKENIIDESGMPKERFSAEFPKEGPSILRIQQVVRGDSAAYFCASSPSRGGAGYGYTFGSGTRLTVV.

The gene calls are TRBV15 and TRBJ2-7, with D possibly being TRBD2 (5 bases). The CDR3 is made up of 13 amino acids. Germline CDR1 LNHNV, CDR2 YYDKDF (reference sequence). Between the trimmed V and J ends, which lost 3 bases and 6 bases, there was a span of 12 bases. CDR3 protein: CATSSRPAGEQYF. As DNA, the CDR3 is TGTGCCACCAGCAGTAGGCCGGCGGGCGAGCAGTACTTC.

Details on this clone: This same CDR3 is encoded by further DNA sequences in the sample. DNA of the CDR3: TGTGCCAGCAGCCTGAAAGAGACCCAGTACTTC. This gives the protein CASSLKETQYF. The rearrangement links TRBV7-9 to TRBJ2-5; no clear D. Between the trimmed V and J ends, which lost 5 bases and 3 bases, there was a span of 4 bases. The CDR3 spans 11 residues. Germline loops: CDR1 SEHNR, CDR2 FQNEAQ (reference sequence).

This chain uses TRBV6-6 with TRBJ1-4, with 11 bases lining up with TRBD1. The V gene end was trimmed by 5 bases and the J gene end by 8 bases; junction bases not matched to a gene: 7. The germline gives CDR1 MNHNY, CDR2 SVGAGI (reference sequence). The CDR3 has 15 residues. The CDR3 loop reads CASSQGTGGSEKLFF. In DNA form, the CDR3 reads TGTGCCAGCAGTCAAGGGACAGGGGGTTCAGAAAAACTGTTTTTT.

This clone was seen only once. The V and J genes are TRBV7-2 and TRBJ2-2; 8 positions match TRBD2. The J segment lost 5 bases and the V segment lost 0 bases, leaving 5 bases of the junction unmatched. This CDR3 region has 16 residues. Germline V gene data show CDR1 as SGHTA and CDR2 as FQGNSA. The CDR3 sequence is CASSLAPQRGTGELFF. In DNA, the CDR3 is TGTGCCAGCAGCTTAGCGCCCCAGCGGGGGACCGGGGAGCTGTTTTTT.

The CDR3 region is CASRATQGNNSPLHF. CDR3 coding DNA: TGTGCCAGCAGGGCCACACAGGGAAATAATTCACCCCTCCACTTT. The chain couples TRBV28 to TRBJ1-6; D is possibly TRBD1 (6 bases). Between the trimmed V and J ends, which lost 6 bases and 5 bases, there was a span of 14 bases. CDR3 length equals 15 residues. Germline V gene lookup returns CDR1 MDHEN and CDR2 SYDVKM.

This chain uses TRBV6-5 with TRBJ2-7; 10 bases agree with TRBD1. After removal of 5 bases from V and 3 bases from J, the junction contained 7 bases not matched to a gene. The CDR3 sequence is 15 residues long. Germline V gene sequence: CDR1 MNHEY, CDR2 SVGAGI. The CDR3 loop is CASSQTGTGVYEQYF. The CDR3 DNA sequence: TGTGCCAGCAGTCAGACCGGGACAGGGGTCTACGAGCAGTACTTC.

The gene calls are TRBV6-6 and TRBJ2-2; tentative D call: TRBD2 (5 bases). V lost 8 bases and J 4 bases, leaving 11 bases between the germline ends. The CDR3 runs 13 residues. Germline V gene sequence: CDR1 MNHNY, CDR2 SVGAGI (reference sequence). The CDR3 sequence: CASSRVSTGELFF. As DNA, the CDR3 is TGTGCCAGCTCGCGGGTCAGCACCGGGGAGCTGTTTTTT.

The chain links TRBV10-3 to TRBJ2-7; TRBD1 matches at 9 bases. Germline loops: CDR1 ENHRY, CDR2 SYGVKD. J lost 7 bases, V lost 4 bases, and 11 bases had no gene match. The CDR3 runs 15 residues. CDR3 loop: CAISAGTGLFEEQYF. The CDR3 DNA follows: TGTGCCATCAGTGCAGGGACAGGGCTGTTTGAGGAGCAGTACTTC.

The chain employs TRBV5-1 and TRBJ2-5; unclear D gene. The germline CDR1 and CDR2 sequences are SGHRS and YFSETQ. V gave up 2 bases and J gave up 1 base, with 9 bases separating them. This CDR3 spans 14 amino acids. The CDR3, as DNA: TGCGCCAGCAGCTTAAAGTACCCCCAAGAGACCCAGTACTTC. It codes for CASSLKYPQETQYF. The variable domain in full, completed from reference TRBV5-1 and TRBJ2-5, reads KAGVTQTPRYLIKTRGQQVTLSCSPISGHRSVSWYQQTPGQGLQFLFEYFSETQRNKGNFPGRFSGRQFSNSRSEMNVSTLELGDSALYLCASSLKYPQETQYFGPGTRLLVL.